This TCR beta chain stems from a study of CD8 T cells in Susac syndrome. RNA, at about 0.45 to 1 ug, was reverse transcribed with random hexamers. TCRdb used MiXCR to reprocess the immunoSEQ multiplex PCR reads, holding one entry per CDR3 protein. This table holds under 55,000 distinct CDR3 sequences, 93% found once. The CD8+ and CD4+ T cells were negatively isolated, with the TEMRA cells enriched by FACS. Looked up from germline, CDR1 is MGHRA and CDR2 is YSYEKL. CDR3 length: 15 amino acids. Unmatched junction bases numbered 4, after V lost 0 bases and J lost 7 bases. Sequenced: CD8+ T cells from PBMCs. This clonotype was obtained from a human donor with multiple sclerosis. The gene calls are TRBV4-1 and TRBJ2-2; 8 nucleotides align to TRBD2. This chain's CDR3 is CASSQDQLAVGELFF. CDR3 coding DNA: TGCGCCAGCAGCCAAGATCAACTAGCGGTCGGGGAGCTGTTTTTT.